This TCR beta chain was profiled in a study of regulatory T cells in long-lasting Graves disease. The time point was: newly diagnosed GD, antithyroid drugs for less than 3 months. RNA isolated from PBMCs was used to make the TCR library. Relying on iRepertoire HTBI primers and Arm-PCR of CDR3 regions, the team built TCR beta libraries. TCRdb re-called the multiplex PCR reads with MiXCR, one entry per CDR3 protein. The data contain about 460,000 distinct CDR3 sequences, 12% to 15% of them singletons. At least ten counts were recorded for this clonotype. From germline, CDR1 is DFQATT and CDR2 SNEGSKA (reference sequence). This CDR3 region has 12 residues. Trimming cost V 3 bases and J 1 base, with 6 bases left between them. The sample was also linked to a second study, of T cells in Graves' hyperthyroidism and ophthalmopathy. Per that paper: HTBI primers were the set used in a first-round RT-PCR of the TCR CDR3. Among thyroid clonotypes expanded above 0.001, most also appeared in blood. A model using 13 V-J features told ophthalmopathy apart from stable hyperthyroidism.

The starting material was peripheral blood mononuclear cells (PBMCs), obtained at new diagnosis, from a patient treated with antithyroid drugs. This receptor was identified in a woman in her fifties or sixties with Graves disease. This sequence joins TRBV20-1 and TRBJ1-2, with D possibly being TRBD1 (5 bases). The DNA of the CDR3 is TGCAGTGCTAGCGACAGTAACTATGGCTACACCTTC. Residues: CSASDSNYGYTF.